The TCR beta chain under discussion was sequenced for a study of shared clonotypes between healthy human individuals. Turning to the study itself: Used for every donor were three CD4 naive, three CD4 memory, two CD8 naive and one CD8 memory plate.

In the case of this clone: Its target is not known. This same CDR3 is encoded by further DNA sequences in the sample.

The CDR3 covers 13 residues. Trimming removed 3 bases from V and 1 base from J, with 7 bases in between. Germline V gives CDR1 MDHEN, CDR2 SYDVKM. Study-wide results and caveats: Roughly 5% of naive CD4 clonotypes were shared across several donors. A limitation of the genetic and exposure-history diversity represented arose from few donors.

Generated by immunoSEQ multiplex PCR, the TCRdb table keeps only in-frame clones and is missing some. The sample holds 2 million to 2.5 million clones, approximately 93% seen once. The chain couples TRBV28 to TRBJ2-7; D is uncertain. The TCR was taken from a young man in good health. Some clones in this sample may be carry-over from other donors' samples. The sample taken for sequencing was naive CD4+ T cells from PBMCs. Subset indicated: CD45RA+ positively selected. CDR3 DNA: TGTGCCAGCAGTTTTGGCAGGTCCTACGAGCAGTACTTC. It codes for CASSFGRSYEQYF.